What follows are 12 T cell receptor beta chains derived from one specimen sequenced in a study of T cell repertoires in aging, cancer and after chemotherapy. Multiplex touch-down PCR with TRB-A/B primers amplified rearranged V-D-J TRB sequences. TCRdb re-called the multiplex PCR reads through MiXCR, storing one row per CDR3 protein. The table shows some 19,000 distinct CDR3 sequences, with less than 45% occurring only once. Amplification of TCR beta used genomic DNA extracted from peripheral blood. Sequences were obtained from blood. The receptors here all came from a human donor with a solid tumor.

This sequence joins TRBV28 and TRBJ2-2, with D perhaps TRBD1 (5 bases). Trimming took 9 bases from V and 2 from J, leaving 10 bases between them. The germline V gene encodes CDR1 MDHEN and CDR2 SYDVKM. The CDR3 loop spans 13 amino acids. The CDR3 nucleotides read TGTGCCAGTCCTGACAGAAACACCGGGGAGCTGTTTTTT. It yields the protein CASPDRNTGELFF.

The V and J genes are TRBV6-2 or TRBV6-3 and TRBJ2-1; 10 bases map to TRBD1. The CDR3 length is 15 residues. CDR1 and CDR2 from the germline V gene are MNHEY and SVGEGT. The J segment lost 4 bases and the V segment lost 8 bases, leaving 8 bases of the junction unmatched. CDR3 loop: CASQRGQGRYNEQFF. In DNA, the CDR3 is TGTGCCAGCCAAAGGGGACAGGGGCGGTACAATGAGCAGTTCTTC.

V usage is TRBV19 and J usage is TRBJ1-5; D is unresolved. The germline V and J ends were trimmed by 3 bases and 2 bases, with 11 bases remaining between them. The CDR3 sequence is 15 residues long. Germline loops: CDR1 LNHDA, CDR2 SQIVND (reference sequence). Here the CDR3 DNA reads TGTGCCAGTAGTATGGCTTACGAGGGCAATCAGCCCCAGCATTTT. Its protein is CASSMAYEGNQPQHF. The whole variable domain, remainder taken from reference TRBV19 and TRBJ1-5, is DGGITQSPKYLFRKEGQNVTLSCEQNLNHDAMYWYRQDPGQGLRLIYYSQIVNDFQKGDIAEGYSVSREKKESFPLTVTSAQKNPTAFYLCASSMAYEGNQPQHFGDGTRLSIL.

The chain combines TRBV7-2 with TRBJ1-2; 11 bases align to TRBD1. Trimming removed 4 bases from V and 4 bases from J; junction bases left unmatched: 5. Germline assignment: CDR1 SGHTA and CDR2 FQGNSA. CDR3 length: 15 residues. CDR3: CASSSGQGAVYGYTF. The DNA for the CDR3 is TGTGCCAGCAGCTCTGGACAGGGGGCCGTCTATGGCTACACCTTC.

This clonotype has a handful of counts. The chain employs TRBV24-1 and TRBJ1-2; TRBD1 agrees at 11 bases. The CDR3 length is 16 residues. The germline gives CDR1 KGHDR, CDR2 SFDVKD. The V segment lost 3 bases and the J segment 4 bases; nucleotides outside the gene matches: 6. CDR3 loop: CATSDPRTGGVYGYTF. Written as DNA, the CDR3 is TGTGCCACCAGTGATCCGCGGACAGGGGGCGTCTATGGCTACACCTTC.

The chain carries TRBV7-6 and TRBJ2-2, with D maybe TRBD1 (7 bases). Deletions cut 4 bases from V and 3 bases from J, with 12 bases between. The V gene's germline CDR1 is SGHVS and CDR2 FNYEAQ. CDR3 length equals 15 residues. DNA of the CDR3: TGTGCCAGCAGCTCTGACAGGGAGGACACCGGGGAGCTGTTTTTT. Translating it yields CASSSDREDTGELFF.

This rearrangement joins TRBV13 to TRBJ1-4, with D hard to call. This CDR3 has 13 residues. Trimming took 3 bases from V and 6 from J, leaving 8 bases between them. Germline values: CDR1 PRHDT, CDR2 FYEKMQ (reference sequence). The CDR3 here is CASSFNLDEKLFF. In DNA, the CDR3 is TGTGCCAGCAGCTTCAACCTGGATGAAAAACTGTTTTTT.

This clonotype was found a few times. V usage is TRBV18 and J usage is TRBJ2-5; D may correspond to TRBD1 or TRBD2 (5 bases each). V lost 2 bases to trimming and J lost 1 base, with 5 bases between them. This CDR3 is 13 amino acids long. Germline-derived CDR1 and CDR2 are KGHSH and LQKENI. This CDR3 is CASSPGGQETQYF. The DNA for the CDR3 is TGTGCCAGCTCACCAGGGGGCCAAGAGACCCAGTACTTC.

This clonotype was recorded only once. The chain carries TRBV6-4 and TRBJ2-1, with D perhaps assigned TRBD1 or TRBD2 (6 bases each). The CDR3 is 14 amino acids. Germline CDR1 and CDR2: MRHNA and SNTAGT. V lost 5 bases to trimming and J lost 4 bases, with 12 bases between them. CDR3 loop: CASSPRGEYNEQFF. As DNA, the CDR3 is TGTGCCAGCAGTCCAAGGGGGGAATACAATGAGCAGTTCTTC.

This clonotype showed up just a few times. This rearrangement joins TRBV6-5 to TRBJ2-7; D is perhaps TRBD2 (5 bases). CDR1 and CDR2 (germline): MNHEY, SVGAGI. V lost 6 bases and J lost 6, with 21 bases in between. The length of the CDR3 is 15 residues. DNA of the CDR3: TGTGCCAGCAGCCCCGTGAGGGATACCCCCCTCGAGCAGTACTTC. It specifies CASSPVRDTPLEQYF.

The J gene is TRBJ2-2, the V gene TRBV5-1, with TRBD1 matching over 8 bases. This CDR3 spans 15 amino acids. The germline V gene encodes CDR1 SGHRS and CDR2 YFSETQ. The V and J ends lost 5 bases and 3 bases, in that order; junction bases with no gene match: 6. CDR3: CASSQQQGDTGELFF. Written as DNA, the CDR3 is TGCGCCAGCAGTCAACAACAGGGGGACACCGGGGAGCTGTTTTTT.

The chain carries TRBV7-2 and TRBJ2-1, with 16 bases matching TRBD2. With V trimmed by 5 bases and J by 7 bases, 8 bases remained unmatched. Germline loops: CDR1 SGHTA, CDR2 FQGNSA. This CDR3 contains 17 residues. CDR3 nucleotides: TGTGCCAGCAGCCTAGAGGGACTAGCGGGAGGGCTGAATGAGCAGTTCTTC. Its protein is CASSLEGLAGGLNEQFF.